Following are 4 T cell receptor beta chains from one sample sequenced in a study of long-term antiretroviral therapy in people with HIV. This was the immunoSEQ v3.0 assay at survey level. The table came from immunoSEQ multiplex PCR; TCRdb's copy has only in-frame clones and leaves some out. The table lists about 40,000 clones, more than 75% of them singletons, with around 5.4% in the top ten. The sequenced sample was unsorted PBMCs, obtained 0.1 years before starting antiretroviral therapy. These receptors were collected from a woman in her 50s with HIV.

This clone was counted only a few times. V usage is TRBV9 and J usage is TRBJ2-7; D possibly corresponds to TRBD2 (7 bases). Germline CDR1 is SGDLS and CDR2 is YYNGEE. The CDR3 contains 15 residues. With 3 bases removed from V and 4 bases from J, the gap between germline ends came to 17 bases. CDR3 nucleotide sequence: TGTGCCAGCAGCGGGTTGGGCGGGGGCCAATACGAGCAGTACTTC. Amino acids: CASSGLGGGQYEQYF.

V usage is TRBV7-6 and J usage is TRBJ1-1, with D hard to call. The germline gives CDR1 SGHVS, CDR2 FNYEAQ. The V end was cut by 5 bases, the J end by 8 bases, with 12 bases between. The CDR3 runs to 12 residues. The DNA of the CDR3 is TGTGCCAGCAGCCCTGGTGGAGAGGAAGCTTTCTTT. The encoded protein is CASSPGGEEAFF. The full variable domain, rest sourced from reference TRBV7-6 and TRBJ1-1, is GAGVSQSPRYKVTKRGQDVALRCDPISGHVSLYWYRQALGQGPEFLTYFNYEAQQDKSGLPNDRFSAERPEGSISTLTIQRTEQRDSAMYRCASSPGGEEAFFGQGTRLTVV.

The chain couples TRBV2 to TRBJ2-7, with D perhaps TRBD2 (6 bases). The germline V gene has CDR1 SNHLY and CDR2 FYNNEI. This CDR3 has 15 amino acids. V was cut by 4 bases and J by 3 bases, with 16 bases left in between. The chain's CDR3 is CASSGMVAEDYEQYF. The DNA for the CDR3 is TGTGCCAGCAGTGGGATGGTAGCGGAGGACTACGAGCAGTACTTC.

The gene calls are TRBV5-1 and TRBJ2-5; TRBD2 matches at 10 bases. This CDR3 comprises 15 residues. Per germline, CDR1 SGHRS and CDR2 YFSETQ. Unmatched junction bases numbered 10, after V lost 4 bases and J lost 7 bases. The CDR3 spells CASSPTSGVDVTQYF. In DNA, the CDR3 is TGCGCCAGCAGCCCAACTAGCGGGGTGGATGTGACCCAGTACTTC. Combining the CDR3 with reference TRBV5-1 and TRBJ2-5 gives the whole variable domain KAGVTQTPRYLIKTRGQQVTLSCSPISGHRSVSWYQQTPGQGLQFLFEYFSETQRNKGNFPGRFSGRQFSNSRSEMNVSTLELGDSALYLCASSPTSGVDVTQYFGPGTRLLVL.